A selection of T cell receptor beta chains follows, all from one sample in a study of yellow fever vaccine responses in identical twins. Via MiXCR, TCRdb re-called the RT-PCR reads, giving one row per CDR3 protein. The sample has 6,000 to 9,000 distinct CDR3 sequences, 86% seen once. The sample consisted of T cells from blood (PBMCs), unsorted or a sorted subset (not recorded which), taken before or after yellow fever vaccination (not recorded which). The receptors originated from a woman between 18 and 30 years old who received the yellow fever vaccine. The CDR3 runs from the conserved cysteine through the conserved F or W. The D gene is left open where the match is weak. Clone size appears in some rows only: once, few, many, or a class for an expanded clone.

d_gene: -
v_gene: TRBV29-1
j_gene: TRBJ2-7
abundance: -
CDR3aa: CSVLAVSYEQYF
CDR3nt: TGCAGCGTTCTCGCGGTCTCCTACGAGCAGTACTTC

d_gene: TRBD1
v_gene: TRBV11-2
j_gene: TRBJ1-6
abundance: -
CDR3aa: CASSPPGTGASPLHF
CDR3nt: TGTGCCAGCAGCCCTCCCGGGACAGGGGCTTCACCCCTCCACTTT

d_gene: -
v_gene: TRBV20-1
j_gene: TRBJ2-7
abundance: -
CDR3aa: CSARTEVVNSYEQYF
CDR3nt: TGCAGTGCTAGAACCGAGGTGGTGAACTCCTACGAGCAGTACTTC

d_gene: -
v_gene: TRBV13
j_gene: TRBJ2-2
abundance: -
CDR3aa: CASLPRGAAGELFF
CDR3nt: TGTGCCAGCCTTCCTCGCGGGGCCGCCGGGGAGCTGTTTTTT

d_gene: -
v_gene: TRBV11-2
j_gene: TRBJ2-1
abundance: -
CDR3aa: CASRSRPKITYNEQFF
CDR3nt: TGTGCCAGCAGATCCAGGCCGAAGATAACTTACAATGAGCAGTTCTTC

d_gene: -
v_gene: TRBV11-3
j_gene: TRBJ2-5
abundance: once
CDR3aa: CASSQIYQETQYF
CDR3nt: TGTGCCAGCAGCCAGATATACCAAGAGACCCAGTACTTC

d_gene: TRBD1
v_gene: TRBV13
j_gene: TRBJ1-5
abundance: -
CDR3aa: CASTGGSNQPQHF
CDR3nt: TGTGCCAGCACAGGGGGTAGCAATCAGCCCCAGCATTTT

d_gene: -
v_gene: TRBV5-1
j_gene: TRBJ2-7
abundance: -
CDR3aa: CASSLSPDGYDEQYF
CDR3nt: TGCGCCAGCAGCTTATCCCCGGACGGTTACGACGAGCAGTACTTC

d_gene: TRBD2
v_gene: TRBV11-1
j_gene: TRBJ2-1
abundance: -
CDR3aa: CASSLVGGLAYEQFF
CDR3nt: TGTGCCAGCAGCTTAGTAGGAGGACTAGCTTATGAGCAGTTCTTC

d_gene: -
v_gene: TRBV10-3
j_gene: TRBJ2-6
abundance: -
CDR3aa: CAISEGSGANVLTF
CDR3nt: TGTGCCATCAGTGAAGGATCTGGGGCCAACGTCCTGACTTTC

d_gene: -
v_gene: TRBV20-1
j_gene: TRBJ2-1
abundance: -
CDR3aa: CSALNREAGLNEQFF
CDR3nt: TGCAGTGCTTTGAACAGGGAAGCGGGGCTCAATGAGCAGTTCTTC

d_gene: TRBD2
v_gene: TRBV20-1
j_gene: TRBJ2-1
abundance: -
CDR3aa: CSANLAGVREQFF
CDR3nt: TGCAGTGCTAATCTAGCGGGAGTACGTGAGCAGTTCTTC

d_gene: -
v_gene: TRBV5-1
j_gene: TRBJ2-2
abundance: once
CDR3aa: CASSPRDSNTGELFF
CDR3nt: TGCGCCAGCAGCCCCCGGGATTCGAACACCGGGGAGCTGTTTTTT

d_gene: -
v_gene: TRBV6-5
j_gene: TRBJ2-3
abundance: -
CDR3aa: CASSYDYRADTQYF
CDR3nt: TGTGCCAGCAGTTATGACTACCGCGCAGATACGCAGTATTTT

d_gene: TRBD2
v_gene: TRBV20-1
j_gene: TRBJ2-7
abundance: -
CDR3aa: CSALAGVKAGEQYF
CDR3nt: TGCAGTGCCCTAGCGGGAGTTAAGGCGGGCGAGCAGTACTTC

d_gene: -
v_gene: TRBV7-7
j_gene: TRBJ2-6
abundance: -
CDR3aa: CAIFNSGANVLTF
CDR3nt: TGTGCTATTTTCAACTCTGGGGCCAACGTCCTGACTTTC

d_gene: -
v_gene: TRBV11-1
j_gene: TRBJ1-5
abundance: -
CDR3aa: CASSYGQSNQPQHF
CDR3nt: TGTGCCAGCAGCTACGGACAGAGCAATCAGCCCCAGCATTTT

d_gene: -
v_gene: TRBV29-1
j_gene: TRBJ1-1
abundance: -
CDR3aa: CSVVNPPGEGEAFF
CDR3nt: TGCAGCGTTGTAAATCCCCCGGGGGAGGGTGAAGCTTTCTTT

d_gene: -
v_gene: TRBV23-1
j_gene: TRBJ1-5
abundance: -
CDR3aa: CASPRGTNQPQHF
CDR3nt: TGCGCCAGCCCTCGGGGTACTAATCAGCCCCAGCATTTT

d_gene: TRBD1
v_gene: TRBV29-1
j_gene: TRBJ2-5
abundance: -
CDR3aa: CSVAGQTMETQYF
CDR3nt: TGCAGCGTTGCGGGACAGACTATGGAGACCCAGTACTTC

d_gene: -
v_gene: TRBV11-3
j_gene: TRBJ2-5
abundance: -
CDR3aa: CASSLSRGGETQYF
CDR3nt: TGTGCCAGCAGCTTATCCAGGGGAGGCGAGACCCAGTACTTC

d_gene: -
v_gene: TRBV12-3/TRBV12-4
j_gene: TRBJ1-5
abundance: few
CDR3aa: CASRVGRGNQPQHF
CDR3nt: TGTGCCAGCAGGGTGGGACGTGGCAATCAGCCCCAGCATTTT

d_gene: -
v_gene: TRBV5-1
j_gene: TRBJ2-6
abundance: -
CDR3aa: CASSLDGSGANVLTF
CDR3nt: TGCGCCAGCAGCTTGGATGGCTCTGGGGCCAACGTCCTGACTTTC

d_gene: -
v_gene: TRBV5-1
j_gene: TRBJ2-1
abundance: -
CDR3aa: CASSPDSVNEQFF
CDR3nt: TGCGCCAGCAGCCCGGATAGCGTCAATGAGCAGTTCTTC

d_gene: -
v_gene: TRBV28
j_gene: TRBJ2-1
abundance: -
CDR3aa: CASSFNIEQFF
CDR3nt: TGTGCCAGCAGCTTTAACATCGAGCAGTTCTTC

d_gene: TRBD2
v_gene: TRBV12-3/TRBV12-4
j_gene: TRBJ2-2
abundance: -
CDR3aa: CASSFTSGGAGELFF
CDR3nt: TGTGCCAGCAGTTTCACTAGCGGGGGGGCCGGGGAGCTGTTTTTT

d_gene: -
v_gene: TRBV5-1
j_gene: TRBJ1-5
abundance: -
CDR3aa: CASSFVSGDQPQHF
CDR3nt: TGCGCCAGCAGCTTTGTGTCAGGGGATCAGCCCCAGCATTTT

d_gene: -
v_gene: TRBV12-3/TRBV12-4
j_gene: TRBJ1-6
abundance: few
CDR3aa: CASTSWGPLHF
CDR3nt: TGTGCCAGCACCTCATGGGGACCCCTCCACTTT

d_gene: -
v_gene: TRBV11-1
j_gene: TRBJ2-1
abundance: -
CDR3aa: CASSLSEQFF
CDR3nt: TGTGCCAGCAGCCTTTCTGAGCAGTTCTTC

d_gene: TRBD1
v_gene: TRBV5-1
j_gene: TRBJ1-2
abundance: -
CDR3aa: CASSIGTGGGYTF
CDR3nt: TGCGCCAGCAGCATAGGGACAGGCGGGGGCTACACCTTC

d_gene: TRBD1
v_gene: TRBV28
j_gene: TRBJ1-1
abundance: -
CDR3aa: CASRQSGTATTEAFF
CDR3nt: TGTGCCAGCAGGCAATCGGGGACAGCGACCACTGAAGCTTTCTTT

d_gene: -
v_gene: TRBV30
j_gene: TRBJ2-2
abundance: once
CDR3aa: CAWSVLGPGELFF
CDR3nt: TGTGCCTGGAGTGTACTAGGCCCCGGGGAGCTGTTTTTT

d_gene: -
v_gene: TRBV7-2
j_gene: TRBJ2-3
abundance: once
CDR3aa: CASSLLGEGTDTQYF
CDR3nt: TGTGCCAGCAGCTTATTGGGTGAGGGGACAGATACGCAGTATTTT

d_gene: TRBD1
v_gene: TRBV29-1
j_gene: TRBJ1-2
abundance: -
CDR3aa: CSVAGGTGKIYGYTF
CDR3nt: TGCAGCGTTGCCGGAGGGACAGGGAAGATCTATGGCTACACCTTC

d_gene: -
v_gene: TRBV14
j_gene: TRBJ2-3
abundance: -
CDR3aa: CASSQLSGTANTDTQYF
CDR3nt: TGTGCCAGCAGCCAACTCTCCGGGACCGCCAATACAGATACGCAGTATTTT

d_gene: -
v_gene: TRBV10-2
j_gene: TRBJ1-2
abundance: -
CDR3aa: CASMRQQGYGYTF
CDR3nt: TGCGCCAGCATGAGGCAGCAGGGCTATGGCTACACCTTC

d_gene: TRBD1
v_gene: TRBV2
j_gene: TRBJ1-6
abundance: -
CDR3aa: CASDRDRGSPLHF
CDR3nt: TGTGCCAGCGACCGGGACAGGGGATCACCCCTCCACTTT

d_gene: -
v_gene: TRBV5-1
j_gene: TRBJ1-1
abundance: -
CDR3aa: CASSFASGVNTEAFF
CDR3nt: TGCGCCAGCAGCTTCGCCTCAGGAGTGAACACTGAAGCTTTCTTT

d_gene: -
v_gene: TRBV20-1
j_gene: TRBJ2-2
abundance: -
CDR3aa: CSASRGANTGELFF
CDR3nt: TGCAGTGCTAGCAGGGGAGCGAACACCGGGGAGCTGTTTTTT

d_gene: -
v_gene: TRBV11-2
j_gene: TRBJ1-4
abundance: -
CDR3aa: CASSLGYRGPFNEKLFF
CDR3nt: TGTGCCAGCAGCTTGGGGTACCGGGGACCCTTTAATGAAAAACTGTTTTTT

d_gene: -
v_gene: TRBV19
j_gene: TRBJ1-5
abundance: -
CDR3aa: CASSPWGGPTQHF
CDR3nt: TGTGCCAGTAGTCCCTGGGGGGGGCCGACCCAGCATTTT

d_gene: -
v_gene: TRBV11-1
j_gene: TRBJ2-7
abundance: -
CDR3aa: CASSLVGYEQYF
CDR3nt: TGTGCCAGCAGCTTAGTGGGCTACGAGCAGTACTTC

d_gene: -
v_gene: TRBV5-1
j_gene: TRBJ1-5
abundance: -
CDR3aa: CASSLGENQPQHF
CDR3nt: TGCGCCAGCAGCTTGGGGGAAAATCAGCCCCAGCATTTT

d_gene: TRBD2
v_gene: TRBV7-2
j_gene: TRBJ2-4
abundance: -
CDR3aa: CASSSMSGRQNIQYF
CDR3nt: TGTGCCAGCAGCTCCATGAGCGGGAGGCAGAACATTCAGTACTTC

d_gene: -
v_gene: TRBV11-3
j_gene: TRBJ2-7
abundance: -
CDR3aa: CASTIGMGEQYF
CDR3nt: TGTGCCAGCACAATTGGGATGGGCGAGCAGTACTTC

d_gene: -
v_gene: TRBV28
j_gene: TRBJ1-5
abundance: -
CDR3aa: CASSSSPLNNQPQHF
CDR3nt: TGTGCCAGCAGTTCCTCCCCCTTAAATAATCAGCCCCAGCATTTT

d_gene: -
v_gene: TRBV6-2/TRBV6-3
j_gene: TRBJ2-6
abundance: -
CDR3aa: CASSYSRGVAGANVLTF
CDR3nt: TGTGCCAGCAGTTACTCGAGAGGGGTAGCTGGGGCCAACGTCCTGACTTTC

d_gene: -
v_gene: TRBV20-1
j_gene: TRBJ1-4
abundance: -
CDR3aa: CSASNTINEKLFF
CDR3nt: TGCAGTGCTAGCAACACAATTAATGAAAAACTGTTTTTT

d_gene: TRBD1
v_gene: TRBV6-1
j_gene: TRBJ2-7
abundance: -
CDR3aa: CASGQGATYEQYF
CDR3nt: TGTGCCAGTGGACAGGGGGCGACCTACGAGCAGTACTTC

d_gene: TRBD1
v_gene: TRBV18
j_gene: TRBJ2-3
abundance: -
CDR3aa: CASSTAGQGVKDTQYF
CDR3nt: TGTGCCAGCTCAACGGCGGGACAGGGGGTGAAGGATACGCAGTATTTT

d_gene: -
v_gene: TRBV6-5
j_gene: TRBJ1-1
abundance: few
CDR3aa: CASSFDRNTEAFF
CDR3nt: TGTGCCAGCAGTTTCGATCGTAACACTGAAGCTTTCTTT

d_gene: -
v_gene: TRBV4-2
j_gene: TRBJ2-7
abundance: -
CDR3aa: CASSPPRAPYEQYF
CDR3nt: TGTGCCAGCAGCCCCCCGAGGGCACCCTACGAGCAGTACTTC

d_gene: TRBD1
v_gene: TRBV9
j_gene: TRBJ1-1
abundance: -
CDR3aa: CASSAHGQDGNTEAFF
CDR3nt: TGTGCCAGCAGCGCCCACGGACAGGACGGAAACACTGAAGCTTTCTTT

d_gene: -
v_gene: TRBV5-1
j_gene: TRBJ1-1
abundance: -
CDR3aa: CASSLDGIQLEAFF
CDR3nt: TGCGCCAGCAGCTTGGACGGGATCCAGCTCGAAGCTTTCTTT

d_gene: TRBD2
v_gene: TRBV7-3
j_gene: TRBJ2-7
abundance: -
CDR3aa: CASSYGSLAGDFYEQYF
CDR3nt: TGTGCCAGCAGCTACGGCTCACTAGCGGGGGACTTCTACGAGCAGTACTTC

d_gene: TRBD2
v_gene: TRBV29-1
j_gene: TRBJ2-7
abundance: -
CDR3aa: CSVGGETYEQYF
CDR3nt: TGCAGCGTCGGGGGGGAAACCTACGAGCAGTACTTC

d_gene: -
v_gene: TRBV12-3/TRBV12-4
j_gene: TRBJ2-3
abundance: -
CDR3aa: CASSFTLGGLSTDTQYF
CDR3nt: TGTGCCAGCAGTTTCACGCTTGGGGGTCTAAGCACAGATACGCAGTATTTT